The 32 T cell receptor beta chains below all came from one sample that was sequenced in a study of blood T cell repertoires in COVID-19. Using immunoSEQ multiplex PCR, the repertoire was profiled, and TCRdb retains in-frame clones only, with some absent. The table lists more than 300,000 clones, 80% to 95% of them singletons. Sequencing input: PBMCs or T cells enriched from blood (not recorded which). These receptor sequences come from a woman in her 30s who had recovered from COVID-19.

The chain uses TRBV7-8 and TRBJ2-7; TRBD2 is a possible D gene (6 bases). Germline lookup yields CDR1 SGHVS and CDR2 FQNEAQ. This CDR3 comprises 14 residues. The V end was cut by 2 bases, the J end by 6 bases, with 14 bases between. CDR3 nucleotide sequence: TGTGCCAGCAGCTTAATCGGGGGTGCCGGCGAGCAGTACTTC. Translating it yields CASSLIGGAGEQYF.

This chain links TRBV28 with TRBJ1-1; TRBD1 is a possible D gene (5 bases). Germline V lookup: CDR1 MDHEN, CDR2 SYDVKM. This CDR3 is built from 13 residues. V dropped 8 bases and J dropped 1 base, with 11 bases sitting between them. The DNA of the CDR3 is TGTGCCAGCTCCGGCGGGGGGAACACTGAAGCTTTCTTT. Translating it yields CASSGGGNTEAFF.

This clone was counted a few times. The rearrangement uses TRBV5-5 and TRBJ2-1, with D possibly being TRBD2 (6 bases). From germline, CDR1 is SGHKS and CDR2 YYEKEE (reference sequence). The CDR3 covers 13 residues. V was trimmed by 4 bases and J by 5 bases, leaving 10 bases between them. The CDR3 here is CASSRLDDNEQFF. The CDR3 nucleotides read TGTGCCAGCAGCCGACTAGACGACAATGAGCAGTTCTTC.

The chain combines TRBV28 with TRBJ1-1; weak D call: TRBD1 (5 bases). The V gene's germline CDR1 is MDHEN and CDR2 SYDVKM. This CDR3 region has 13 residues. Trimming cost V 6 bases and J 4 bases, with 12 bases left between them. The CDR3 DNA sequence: TGTGCCAGCAGCTGGGAGGGACTCACTGAAGCTTTCTTT. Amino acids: CASSWEGLTEAFF.

The CDR3 region is CASSVAGTSGGELFF. CDR3 coding DNA: TGTGCCAGCAGCGTAGCCGGGACTAGCGGCGGGGAGCTGTTTTTT. This chain connects TRBV9 to TRBJ2-2, with TRBD2 matching 11 bases. Germline-derived CDR1 and CDR2 are SGDLS and YYNGEE. The CDR3 is made up of 15 amino acids. The V gene end was trimmed by 0 bases and the J gene end by 7 bases; junction bases not matched to a gene: 2.

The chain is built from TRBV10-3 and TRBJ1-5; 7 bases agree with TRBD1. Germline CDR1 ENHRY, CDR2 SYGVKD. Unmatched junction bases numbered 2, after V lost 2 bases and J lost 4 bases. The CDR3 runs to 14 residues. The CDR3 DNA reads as TGTGCCATCAGTGAGGGGACAGAGAATCAGCCCCAGCATTTT. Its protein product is CAISEGTENQPQHF.

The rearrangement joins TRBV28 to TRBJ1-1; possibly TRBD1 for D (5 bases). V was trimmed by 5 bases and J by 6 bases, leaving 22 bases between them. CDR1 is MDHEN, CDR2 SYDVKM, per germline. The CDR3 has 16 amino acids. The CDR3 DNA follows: TGTGCCAGCAGTCCATATGCGGGGCTTAAACCGTCTGAAGCTTTCTTT. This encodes CASSPYAGLKPSEAFF.

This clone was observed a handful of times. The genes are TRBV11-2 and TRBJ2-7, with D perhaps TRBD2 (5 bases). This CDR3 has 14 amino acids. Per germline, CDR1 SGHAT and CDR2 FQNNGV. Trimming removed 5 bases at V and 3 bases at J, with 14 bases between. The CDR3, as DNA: TGTGCCAGCAGCGGAGGCTTTTCCCTCTACGAGCAGTACTTC. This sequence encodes CASSGGFSLYEQYF.

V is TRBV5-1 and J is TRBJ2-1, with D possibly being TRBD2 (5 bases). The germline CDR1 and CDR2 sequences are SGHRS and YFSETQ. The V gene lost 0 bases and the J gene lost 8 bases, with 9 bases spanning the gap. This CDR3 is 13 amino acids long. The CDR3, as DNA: TGCGCCAGCAGCTTGGGAGGGAGAGATGAGCAGTTCTTC. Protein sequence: CASSLGGRDEQFF.

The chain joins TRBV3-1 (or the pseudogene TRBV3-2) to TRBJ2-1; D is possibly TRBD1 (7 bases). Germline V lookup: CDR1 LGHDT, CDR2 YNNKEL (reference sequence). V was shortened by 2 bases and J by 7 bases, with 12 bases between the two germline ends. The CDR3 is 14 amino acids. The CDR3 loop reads CASSQTSGGNEQFF. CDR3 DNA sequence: TGTGCCAGCAGCCAAACTTCAGGGGGGAATGAGCAGTTCTTC.

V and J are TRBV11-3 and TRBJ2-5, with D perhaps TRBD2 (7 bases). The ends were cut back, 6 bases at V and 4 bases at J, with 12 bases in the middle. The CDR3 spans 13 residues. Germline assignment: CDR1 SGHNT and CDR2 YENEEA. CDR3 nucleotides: TGTGCCAGCAGAGGGGGGGTAGGAGAGACCCAGTACTTC. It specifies CASRGGVGETQYF.

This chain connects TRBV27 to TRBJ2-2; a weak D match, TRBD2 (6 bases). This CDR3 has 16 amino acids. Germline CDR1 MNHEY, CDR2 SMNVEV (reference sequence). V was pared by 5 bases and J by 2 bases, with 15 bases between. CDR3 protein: CASSPPGLANTGELFF. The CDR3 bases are TGTGCCAGCAGTCCTCCGGGACTGGCTAACACCGGGGAGCTGTTTTTT.

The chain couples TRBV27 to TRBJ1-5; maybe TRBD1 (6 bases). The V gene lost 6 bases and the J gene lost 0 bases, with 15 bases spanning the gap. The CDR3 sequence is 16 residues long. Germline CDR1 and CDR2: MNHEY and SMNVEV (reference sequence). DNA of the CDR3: TGTGCCAGCAGCCACAGGGTCGACGTTAGCAATCAGCCCCAGCATTTT. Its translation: CASSHRVDVSNQPQHF.

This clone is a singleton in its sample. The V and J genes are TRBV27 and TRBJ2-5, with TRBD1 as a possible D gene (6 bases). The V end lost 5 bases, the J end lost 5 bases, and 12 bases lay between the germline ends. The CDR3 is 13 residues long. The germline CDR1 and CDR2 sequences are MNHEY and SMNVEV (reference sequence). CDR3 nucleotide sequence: TGTGCCAGCAGTACCGGACAGTGGGAGACCCAGTACTTC. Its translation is CASSTGQWETQYF.

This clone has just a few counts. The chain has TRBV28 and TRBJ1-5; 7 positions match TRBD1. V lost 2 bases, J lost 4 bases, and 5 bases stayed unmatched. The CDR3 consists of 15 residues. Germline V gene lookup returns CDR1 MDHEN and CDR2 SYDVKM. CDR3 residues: CASSLAATGNQPQHF. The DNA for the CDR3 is TGTGCCAGCAGTTTAGCCGCGACAGGGAATCAGCCCCAGCATTTT. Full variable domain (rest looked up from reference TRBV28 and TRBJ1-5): DVKVTQSSRYLVKRTGEKVFLECVQDMDHENMFWYRQDPGLGLRLIYFSYDVKMKEKGDIPEGYSVSREKKERFSLILESASTNQTSMYLCASSLAATGNQPQHFGDGTRLSIL.

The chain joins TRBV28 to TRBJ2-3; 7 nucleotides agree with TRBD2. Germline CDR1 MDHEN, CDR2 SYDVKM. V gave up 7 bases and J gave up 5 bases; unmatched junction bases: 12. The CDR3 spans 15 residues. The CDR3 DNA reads TGTGCCAGCAACGGGAGGCCACCAAGACGAGATACGCAGTATTTT. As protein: CASNGRPPRRDTQYF.

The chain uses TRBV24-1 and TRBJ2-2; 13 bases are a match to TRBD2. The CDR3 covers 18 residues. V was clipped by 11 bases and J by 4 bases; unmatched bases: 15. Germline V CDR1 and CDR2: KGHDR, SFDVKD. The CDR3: CAILRTSGSRLGTGELFF. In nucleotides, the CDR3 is TGTGCCATCCTACGGACTAGCGGGAGTCGGTTGGGCACCGGGGAGCTGTTTTTT.

DNA of the CDR3: TGTGCCAGCAGTTATATCCGAAACGGTGATACGCAGTATTTT. Its protein product is CASSYIRNGDTQYF. The chain combines TRBV6-2 or TRBV6-3 with TRBJ2-3; D gene uncertain. V gave up 3 bases and J gave up 6 bases, with 13 bases separating them. Germline CDR1 reads MNHEY; CDR2 reads SVGEGT. The CDR3 is 14 amino acids.

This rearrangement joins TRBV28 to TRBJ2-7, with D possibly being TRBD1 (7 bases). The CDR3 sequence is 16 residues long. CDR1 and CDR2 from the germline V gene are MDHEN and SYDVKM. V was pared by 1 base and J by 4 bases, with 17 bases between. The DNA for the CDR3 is TGTGCCAGCAGTTTATCGGGGGACAGTGTATTTTACGAGCAGTACTTC. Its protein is CASSLSGDSVFYEQYF.

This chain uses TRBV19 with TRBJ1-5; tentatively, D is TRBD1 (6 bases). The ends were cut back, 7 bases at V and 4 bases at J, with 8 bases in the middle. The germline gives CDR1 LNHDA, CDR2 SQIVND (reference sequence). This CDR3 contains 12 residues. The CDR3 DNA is TGTGCCAGTAAAAGGGGGAATCAGCCCCAGCATTTT. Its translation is CASKRGNQPQHF.

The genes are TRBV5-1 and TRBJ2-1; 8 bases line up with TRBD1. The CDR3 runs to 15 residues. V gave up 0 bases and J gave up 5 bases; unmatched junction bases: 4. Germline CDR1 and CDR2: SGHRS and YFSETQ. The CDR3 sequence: CASSLGTGIHNEQFF. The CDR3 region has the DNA TGCGCCAGCAGCTTGGGGACAGGGATCCACAATGAGCAGTTCTTC.

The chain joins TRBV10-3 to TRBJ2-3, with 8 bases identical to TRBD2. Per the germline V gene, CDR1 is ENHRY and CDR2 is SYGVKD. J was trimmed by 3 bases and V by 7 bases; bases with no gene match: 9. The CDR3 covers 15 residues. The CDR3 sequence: CAIKWDGGGTDTQYF. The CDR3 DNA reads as TGTGCCATCAAGTGGGACGGGGGGGGTACAGATACGCAGTATTTT.

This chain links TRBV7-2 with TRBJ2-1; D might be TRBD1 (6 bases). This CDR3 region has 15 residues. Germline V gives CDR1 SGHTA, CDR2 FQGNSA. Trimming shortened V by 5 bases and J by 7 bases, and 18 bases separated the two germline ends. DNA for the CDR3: TGTGCCAGCAGCCCAGGGGACCCCCGAAGAAATGAGCAGTTCTTC. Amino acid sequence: CASSPGDPRRNEQFF.

The CDR3 DNA follows: TGTGCCAGCACGCCACAGGGGAAGACTTACGAGCAGTACTTC. This translates into CASTPQGKTYEQYF. The rearrangement uses TRBV28 and TRBJ2-7, with 7 bases aligning to TRBD1. The CDR3 has 14 amino acids. In germline, CDR1 is MDHEN, CDR2 SYDVKM. The J segment lost 4 bases and the V segment lost 7 bases, leaving 10 bases of the junction unmatched.

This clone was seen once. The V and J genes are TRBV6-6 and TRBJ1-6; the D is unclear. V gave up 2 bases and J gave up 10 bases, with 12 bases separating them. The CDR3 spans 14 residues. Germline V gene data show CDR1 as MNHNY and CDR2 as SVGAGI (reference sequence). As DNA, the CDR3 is TGTGCCAGCAGTTACCAACCCACAACCTCACCCCTCCACTTT. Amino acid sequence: CASSYQPTTSPLHF.

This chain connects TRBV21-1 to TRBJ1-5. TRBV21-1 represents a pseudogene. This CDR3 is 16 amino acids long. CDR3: CASSKARGGRDQPQHF. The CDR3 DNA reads TGTGCCAGCAGCAAAGCGCGGGGAGGGCGGGATCAGCCCCAGCATTTT.

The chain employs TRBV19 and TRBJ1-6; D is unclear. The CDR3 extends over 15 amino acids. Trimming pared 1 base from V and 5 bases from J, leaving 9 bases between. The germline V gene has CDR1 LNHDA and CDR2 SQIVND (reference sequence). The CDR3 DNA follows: TGTGCCAGTAGTATAGGAGGGATTGATAATTCACCCCTCCACTTT. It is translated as CASSIGGIDNSPLHF.

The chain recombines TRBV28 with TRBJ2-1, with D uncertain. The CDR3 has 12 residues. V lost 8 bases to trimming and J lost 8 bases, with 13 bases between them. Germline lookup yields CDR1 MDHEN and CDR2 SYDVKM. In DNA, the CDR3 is TGTGCCAGCTCCACCCCCGGTTATGAGCAGTTCTTC. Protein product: CASSTPGYEQFF.

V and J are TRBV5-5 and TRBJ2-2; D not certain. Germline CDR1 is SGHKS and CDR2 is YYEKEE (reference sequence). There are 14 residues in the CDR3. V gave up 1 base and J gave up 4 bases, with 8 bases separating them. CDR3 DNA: TGTGCCAGCAGCTTGCCTCTTTTCACCGGGGAGCTGTTTTTT. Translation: CASSLPLFTGELFF.

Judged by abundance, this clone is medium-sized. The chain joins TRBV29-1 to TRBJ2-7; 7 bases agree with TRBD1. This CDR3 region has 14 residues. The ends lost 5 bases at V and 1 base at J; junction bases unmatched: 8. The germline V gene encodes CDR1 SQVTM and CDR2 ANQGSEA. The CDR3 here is CSVIPGTESYEQYF. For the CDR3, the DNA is TGCAGCGTTATACCCGGGACAGAGTCCTACGAGCAGTACTTC.

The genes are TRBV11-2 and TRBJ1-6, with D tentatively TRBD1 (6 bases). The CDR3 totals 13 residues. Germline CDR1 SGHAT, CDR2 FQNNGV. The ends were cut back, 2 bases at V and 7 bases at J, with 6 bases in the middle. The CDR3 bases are TGTGCCAGCAGCTTAACAGGGAATTCACCCCTCCACTTT. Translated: CASSLTGNSPLHF.

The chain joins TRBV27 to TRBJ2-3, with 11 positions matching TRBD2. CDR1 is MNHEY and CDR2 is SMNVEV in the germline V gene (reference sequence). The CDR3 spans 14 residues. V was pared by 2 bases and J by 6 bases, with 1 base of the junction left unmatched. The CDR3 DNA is TGTGCCAGCAGTTTACCTAGCGGGGGGGATACGCAGTATTTT. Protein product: CASSLPSGGDTQYF.